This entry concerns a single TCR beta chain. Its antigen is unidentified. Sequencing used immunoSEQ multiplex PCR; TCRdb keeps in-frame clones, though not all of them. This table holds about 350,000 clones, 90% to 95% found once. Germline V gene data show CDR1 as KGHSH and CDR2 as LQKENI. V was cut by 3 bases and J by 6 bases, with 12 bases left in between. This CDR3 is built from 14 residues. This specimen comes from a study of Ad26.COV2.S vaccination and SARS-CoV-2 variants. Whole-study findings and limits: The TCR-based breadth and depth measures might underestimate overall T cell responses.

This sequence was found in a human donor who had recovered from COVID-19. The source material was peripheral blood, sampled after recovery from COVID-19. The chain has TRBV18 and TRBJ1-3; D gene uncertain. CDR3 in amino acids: CASSPPRLENTIYF. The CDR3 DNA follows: TGTGCCAGCTCACCCCCCCGCCTCGAAAACACCATATATTTT.